The 2 T cell receptor beta chains reported below all come from one sample, sequenced in a study of cytomegalovirus exposure and HLA in healthy donors. In the PCR, 60 Vbeta and 13 Jbeta primers were used. TCRdb's table, derived via immunoSEQ multiplex PCR, lists solely in-frame clones and lacks some. Of about 120,000 clones listed, 75% to 90% are singletons. Sequencing was carried out using PBMCs. These receptors were collected from a man aged 25 to 40 in good health and CMV-seropositive.

The J gene is TRBJ2-5, the V gene TRBV7-9; D is possibly TRBD2 (7 bases). V shed 4 bases and J shed 5 bases, with 14 bases lying between them. Germline CDR1 SEHNR, CDR2 FQNEAQ (reference sequence). This CDR3 has 14 residues. This CDR3 reads CASSSTGGLETQYF. Here the CDR3 DNA reads TGTGCCAGCAGCTCGACGGGGGGCCTTGAGACCCAGTACTTC.

The CDR3 protein is CASSSTGGVNTGELFF. The CDR3 DNA reads TGTGCCAGCAGCTCTACAGGGGGCGTTAACACCGGGGAGCTGTTTTTT. The chain recombines TRBV7-2 with TRBJ2-2, with TRBD1 matching 9 bases. The CDR3 has 16 amino acids. The germline V gene has CDR1 SGHTA and CDR2 FQGNSA. V gave up 4 bases and J gave up 2 bases; unmatched junction bases: 5.